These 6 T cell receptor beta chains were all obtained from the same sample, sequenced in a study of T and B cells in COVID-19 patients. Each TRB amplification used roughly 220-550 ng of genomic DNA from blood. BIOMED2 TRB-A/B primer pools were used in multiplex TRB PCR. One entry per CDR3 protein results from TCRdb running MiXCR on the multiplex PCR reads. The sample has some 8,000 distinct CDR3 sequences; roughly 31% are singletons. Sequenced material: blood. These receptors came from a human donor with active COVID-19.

The CDR3 nucleotides read TGTGCCACCAGTGAAACCCTCGGGGCACCTGGGGCCAACGTCCTGACTTTC. Amino acids: CATSETLGAPGANVLTF. The chain is built from TRBV24-1 and TRBJ2-6; D tentatively reads TRBD1 or TRBD2 (5 bases each). Per the germline V gene, CDR1 is KGHDR and CDR2 is SFDVKD. The CDR3 sequence is 17 residues long. V lost 4 bases to trimming and J lost 2 bases, with 14 bases between them.

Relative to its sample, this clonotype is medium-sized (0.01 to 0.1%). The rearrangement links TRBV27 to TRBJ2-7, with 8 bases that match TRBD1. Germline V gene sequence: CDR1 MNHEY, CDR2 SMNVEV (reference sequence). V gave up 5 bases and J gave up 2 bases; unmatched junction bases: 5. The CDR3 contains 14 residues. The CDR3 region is CASSPGQGTYEQYV. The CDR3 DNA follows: TGTGCCAGCAGTCCAGGACAGGGCACCTACGAGCAGTACGTC.

The CDR3 DNA reads TGTGCCAGCAGTTTTTCCGGCGGTACGAATGAGCAGTTCTTC. Amino acid sequence: CASSFSGGTNEQFF. V usage is TRBV12-3 or TRBV12-4 and J usage is TRBJ2-1; D is unresolved. This CDR3 contains 14 residues. The V gene lost 3 bases and the J gene lost 7 bases, with 13 bases spanning the gap.

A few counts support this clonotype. The CDR3 nucleotides read TGTGCCAGAAGCCGCCCGTGGGACAGGGGGCTTGGAGTTGAAGCTTTCTTT. It is translated as CARSRPWDRGLGVEAFF. The gene calls are TRBV5-3 and TRBJ1-1; TRBD1 matches at 12 bases. TRBV5-3 is an ORF, and what it does is uncertain. The J segment lost 7 bases and the V segment lost 4 bases, leaving 14 bases of the junction unmatched. CDR3 length equals 17 residues.

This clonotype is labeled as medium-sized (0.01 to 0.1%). The CDR3 loop reads CASSYPGRGEQYF. The CDR3 DNA follows: TGTGCCAGCAGTTACCCGGGGAGGGGCGAGCAGTACTTC. The chain carries TRBV6-5 and TRBJ2-7; TRBD2 matches 7 bases. The J segment lost 6 bases and the V segment lost 2 bases, leaving 4 bases of the junction unmatched. Germline lookup yields CDR1 MNHEY and CDR2 SVGAGI. This CDR3 spans 13 amino acids.

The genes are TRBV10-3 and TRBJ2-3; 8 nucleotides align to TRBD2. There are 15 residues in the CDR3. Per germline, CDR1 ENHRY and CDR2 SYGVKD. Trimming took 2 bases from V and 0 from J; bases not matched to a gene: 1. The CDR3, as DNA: TGTGCCATCAGTGAGCGGGGGGGTAGCACAGATACGCAGTATTTT. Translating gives CAISERGGSTDTQYF.